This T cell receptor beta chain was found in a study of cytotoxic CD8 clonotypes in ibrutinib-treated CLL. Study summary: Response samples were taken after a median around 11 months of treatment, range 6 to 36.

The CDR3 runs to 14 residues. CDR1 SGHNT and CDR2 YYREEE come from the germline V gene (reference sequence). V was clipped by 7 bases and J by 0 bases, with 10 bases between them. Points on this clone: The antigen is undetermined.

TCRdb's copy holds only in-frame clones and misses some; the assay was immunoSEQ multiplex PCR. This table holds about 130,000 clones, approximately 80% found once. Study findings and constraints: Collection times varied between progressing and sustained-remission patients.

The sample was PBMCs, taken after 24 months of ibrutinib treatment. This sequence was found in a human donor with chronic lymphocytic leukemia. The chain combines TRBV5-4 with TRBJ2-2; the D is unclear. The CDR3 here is CASSQSPNTGELFF. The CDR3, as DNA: TGTGCCAGCTCCCAGAGCCCGAACACCGGGGAGCTGTTTTTT.